Listed here is a single T cell receptor beta chain. The antigen remains undetermined. The CDR3 totals 12 residues. Trimming left V 3 bases short and J 1 base short, with 6 bases between. CDR1 and CDR2 (germline): GTSNPN, SVGIG (reference sequence). The assay was immunoSEQ multiplex PCR, and TCRdb's table has in-frame clones only and misses some. The data hold 20,000 to 30,000 clones, with approximately 89% observed a single time. This record belongs to a study of T cells in localized non-small cell lung cancer. Study findings and constraints: Only one tumor region went through sequencing, so heterogeneity may still be there.

This chain joins TRBV30 and TRBJ1-1; D call uncertain. This TCR was sampled from a female donor older than 55 with stage II squamous cell lung carcinoma. The specimen was peripheral blood, collected before any cancer treatment. The CDR3, as DNA: TGTGCCTGGAGGATAGAGAACACTGAAGCTTTCTTT. This sequence encodes CAWRIENTEAFF.